This T cell receptor beta chain was documented in a study of T-cell memory formation after mild COVID-19. Study-level information: Clusters were largely donor specific.

The length of the CDR3 is 14 residues. V shed 3 bases and J shed 2 bases, with 11 bases lying between them. For this clonotype: The antigen remains undetermined.

Researchers used 5'RACE with constant-segment primers to make TCR alpha and TCR beta cDNA libraries that carry sample barcodes and UMIs. TCRdb re-derived calls from the 5' RACE reads in MiXCR, one entry per CDR3 protein. Of around 250,000 distinct CDR3 sequences detected, 15% to 20% appear once; the ten largest clones hold roughly a fifth. Overall study findings and caveats: The study found contracting CD4+ clones mainly in CM and EM and contracting CD8+ clones in EMRA.

The V and J genes are TRBV12-3 or TRBV12-4 and TRBJ2-7; maybe TRBD1 (5 bases). This clonotype was obtained from a man aged 18 to 35 who had mild COVID-19 (a few samples of this study predate the infection). Cell type and time point are not known. The sequencing input was PBMCs or a T cell subset sorted from them (not recorded which). The CDR3 loop is CASSLAGRPYEQYF. The CDR3 DNA reads TGTGCCAGCAGTTTGGCAGGGCGGCCCTACGAGCAGTACTTC.